This record looks at one TCR beta chain sequence and its context. These data belong to a study of T-cell memory formation after mild COVID-19. Study details: Largely, the TCR clusters proved donor specific.

TCRdb itself ran the 5' RACE reads through MiXCR, one entry per CDR3 protein. The repertoire consists of more than 250,000 distinct CDR3 sequences, with 15% to 20% occurring once and the leading ten covering roughly a fifth. Germline CDR1 SEHNR, CDR2 FQNEAQ (reference sequence). V was cut by 1 base and J by 3 bases, with 7 bases left in between. This CDR3 comprises 14 residues. Source material: PBMCs or a T cell subset sorted from them (not recorded which). The TCR sequence derives from a man younger than 35 who had mild COVID-19 (a few samples of this study predate the infection). Cell type and time point are not known. V usage is TRBV7-9 and J usage is TRBJ1-5; D gene unclear. CDR3 sequence reads: CASSLGGHNQPQHF. In DNA, the CDR3 is TGTGCCAGCAGCTTAGGAGGGCACAATCAGCCCCAGCATTTT.